What follows describes a single T cell receptor beta chain. The data originate from a study of blood T cell repertoires in COVID-19. Study details: The United States, Italy and Spain were the sources of the acute and convalescent COVID-19 samples. Nucleic acid was either cDNA or gDNA, and it came from T cells, B-cell-depleted T cells, or PBMCs.

CDR3 size: 15 residues. Germline V gene data show CDR1 as SGHRS and CDR2 as YFSETQ. V lost 3 bases, J lost 5 bases, and 9 bases stayed unmatched. TCRdb's copy holds only in-frame clones and misses some; the assay was immunoSEQ multiplex PCR. The sample carries about 260,000 clones, over 75% recorded once. The clonotype originates from a woman aged 70-85 years with COVID-19, enrolled during active disease. The chain uses TRBV5-1 and TRBJ2-5, with 8 bases identical to TRBD1. The sequenced sample was peripheral blood. The CDR3, as DNA: TGCGCCAGCAGCTATTTAACAGGGGGTAGGGAGACCCAGTACTTC. Translating gives CASSYLTGGRETQYF.